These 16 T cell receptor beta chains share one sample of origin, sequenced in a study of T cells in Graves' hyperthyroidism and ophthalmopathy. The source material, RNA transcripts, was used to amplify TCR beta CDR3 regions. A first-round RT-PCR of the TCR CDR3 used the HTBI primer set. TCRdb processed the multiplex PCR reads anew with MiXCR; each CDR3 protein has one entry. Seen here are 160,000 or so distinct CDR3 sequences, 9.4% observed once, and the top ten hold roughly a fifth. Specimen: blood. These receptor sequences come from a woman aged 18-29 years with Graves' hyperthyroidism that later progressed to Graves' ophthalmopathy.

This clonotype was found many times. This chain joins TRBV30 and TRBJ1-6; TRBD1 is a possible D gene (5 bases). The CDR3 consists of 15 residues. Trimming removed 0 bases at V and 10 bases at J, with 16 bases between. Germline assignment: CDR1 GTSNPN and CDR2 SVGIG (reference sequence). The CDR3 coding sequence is TGTGCCTGGAGTGTACTAGGGGCTCAAGAATCACCCCTCCACTTT. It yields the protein CAWSVLGAQESPLHF.

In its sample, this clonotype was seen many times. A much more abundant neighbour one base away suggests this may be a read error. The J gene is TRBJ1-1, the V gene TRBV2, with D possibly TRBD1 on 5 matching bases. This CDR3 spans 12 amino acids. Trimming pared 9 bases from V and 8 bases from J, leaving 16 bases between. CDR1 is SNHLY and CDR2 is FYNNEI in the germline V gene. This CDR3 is CARRTPASEAFF. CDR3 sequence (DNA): TGTGCCAGAAGGACACCCGCATCCGAAGCTTTCTTT.

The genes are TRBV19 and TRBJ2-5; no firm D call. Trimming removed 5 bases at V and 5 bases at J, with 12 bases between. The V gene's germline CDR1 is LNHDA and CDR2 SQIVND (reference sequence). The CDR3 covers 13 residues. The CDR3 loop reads CASSLQIGETQYF. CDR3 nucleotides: TGTGCCAGTAGTTTGCAGATTGGGGAGACCCAGTACTTC.

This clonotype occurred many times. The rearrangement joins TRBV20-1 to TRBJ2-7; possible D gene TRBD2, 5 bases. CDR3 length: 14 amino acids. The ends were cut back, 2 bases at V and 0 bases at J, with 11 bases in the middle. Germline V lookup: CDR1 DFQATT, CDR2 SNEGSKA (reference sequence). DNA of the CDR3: TGCAGTGCTAGAAAAACTAGGGCCTCCTACGAGCAGTACTTC. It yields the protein CSARKTRASYEQYF.

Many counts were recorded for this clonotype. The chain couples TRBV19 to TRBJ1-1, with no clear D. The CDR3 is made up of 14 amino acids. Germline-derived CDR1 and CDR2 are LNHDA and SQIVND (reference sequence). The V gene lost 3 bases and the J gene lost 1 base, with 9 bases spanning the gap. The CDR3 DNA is TGTGCCAGTAGTATCAGTTATGCGAACACTGAAGCTTTCTTT. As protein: CASSISYANTEAFF. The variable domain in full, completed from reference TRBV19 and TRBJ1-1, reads DGGITQSPKYLFRKEGQNVTLSCEQNLNHDAMYWYRQDPGQGLRLIYYSQIVNDFQKGDIAEGYSVSREKKESFPLTVTSAQKNPTAFYLCASSISYANTEAFFGQGTRLTVV.

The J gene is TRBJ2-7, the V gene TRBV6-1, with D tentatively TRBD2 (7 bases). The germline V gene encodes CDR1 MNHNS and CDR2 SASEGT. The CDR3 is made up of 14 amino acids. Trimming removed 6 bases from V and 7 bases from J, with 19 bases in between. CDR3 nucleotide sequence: TGTGCCAGCAGATCGGGGGGCGGGTTAGGGGAGCAGTACTTC. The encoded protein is CASRSGGGLGEQYF.

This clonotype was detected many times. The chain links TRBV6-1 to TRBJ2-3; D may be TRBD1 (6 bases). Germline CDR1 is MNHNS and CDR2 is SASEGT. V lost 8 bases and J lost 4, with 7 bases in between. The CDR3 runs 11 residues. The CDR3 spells CASAGADTQYF. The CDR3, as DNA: TGTGCCAGCGCAGGGGCAGATACGCAGTATTTT.

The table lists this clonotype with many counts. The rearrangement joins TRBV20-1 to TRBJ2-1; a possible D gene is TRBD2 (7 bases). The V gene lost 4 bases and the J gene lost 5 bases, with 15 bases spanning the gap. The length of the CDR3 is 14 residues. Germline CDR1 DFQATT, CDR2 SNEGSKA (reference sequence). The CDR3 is CSAIGIGGDNEQFF. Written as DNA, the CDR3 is TGCAGTGCTATAGGGATAGGGGGGGACAATGAGCAGTTCTTC.

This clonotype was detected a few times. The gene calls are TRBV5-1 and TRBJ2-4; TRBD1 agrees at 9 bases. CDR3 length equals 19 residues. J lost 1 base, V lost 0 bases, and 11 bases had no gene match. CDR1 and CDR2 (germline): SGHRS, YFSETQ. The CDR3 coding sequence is TGCGCCAGCAGCTTGGTTCGAACAGGGGGCGGTGAGGCCAAAAACATTCAGTACTTC. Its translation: CASSLVRTGGGEAKNIQYF.

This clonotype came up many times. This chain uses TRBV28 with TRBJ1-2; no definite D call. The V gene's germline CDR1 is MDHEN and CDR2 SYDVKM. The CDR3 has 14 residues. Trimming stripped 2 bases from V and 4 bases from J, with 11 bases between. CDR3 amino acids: CASSLMRTSYGYTF. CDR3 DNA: TGTGCCAGCAGTTTAATGAGGACTAGCTATGGCTACACCTTC.

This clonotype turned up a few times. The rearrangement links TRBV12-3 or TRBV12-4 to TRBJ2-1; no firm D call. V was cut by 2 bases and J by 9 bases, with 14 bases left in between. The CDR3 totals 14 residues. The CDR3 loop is CASSLRHEGGEQFF. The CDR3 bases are TGTGCCAGCAGTTTAAGGCATGAAGGCGGTGAGCAGTTCTTC.

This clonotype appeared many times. CDR3 region: CASSEVISGGPRETQYF. In DNA, the CDR3 is TGTGCCAGCAGTGAAGTTATTAGCGGGGGACCGAGAGAGACCCAGTACTTC. The V call is TRBV6-1, the J call TRBJ2-5; TRBD2 agrees at 9 bases. The V gene end was trimmed by 1 base and the J gene end by 4 bases; junction bases not matched to a gene: 10. The length of the CDR3 is 17 residues. Germline CDR1 MNHNS, CDR2 SASEGT.

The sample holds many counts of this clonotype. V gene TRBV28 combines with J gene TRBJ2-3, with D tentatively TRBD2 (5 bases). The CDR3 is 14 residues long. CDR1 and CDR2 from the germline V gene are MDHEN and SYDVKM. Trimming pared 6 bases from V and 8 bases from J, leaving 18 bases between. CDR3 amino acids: CASSPFRGSRTQYF. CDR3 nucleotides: TGTGCCAGCAGCCCATTTCGGGGTAGTCGTACGCAGTATTTT.

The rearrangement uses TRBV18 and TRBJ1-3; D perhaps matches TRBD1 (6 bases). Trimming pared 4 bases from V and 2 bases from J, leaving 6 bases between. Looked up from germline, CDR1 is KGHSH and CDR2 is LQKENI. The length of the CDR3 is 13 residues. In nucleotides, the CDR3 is TGTGCCAGCTCACGGGACACTGGAAACACCATATATTTT. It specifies CASSRDTGNTIYF.

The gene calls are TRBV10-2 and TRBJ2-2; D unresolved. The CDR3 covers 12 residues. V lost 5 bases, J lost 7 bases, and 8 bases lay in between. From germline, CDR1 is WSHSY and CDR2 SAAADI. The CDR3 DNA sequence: TGCGCCAGCAGTTGGGTCGGCGGGGAGCTGTTTTTT. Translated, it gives CASSWVGGELFF.

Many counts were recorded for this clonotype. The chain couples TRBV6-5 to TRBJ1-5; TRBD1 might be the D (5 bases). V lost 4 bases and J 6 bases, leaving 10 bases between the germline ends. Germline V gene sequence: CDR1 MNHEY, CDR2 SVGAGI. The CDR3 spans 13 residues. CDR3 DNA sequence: TGTGCCAGCAGTTTGGGGGAGACTCAGCCCCAGCATTTT. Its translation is CASSLGETQPQHF.